Described below is a single T cell receptor (beta chain) sequence and its context. The antigen remains undetermined. These data originate in a study of cytomegalovirus exposure and HLA in healthy donors. Germline V CDR1 and CDR2: ENHRY, SYGVKD. The CDR3 consists of 13 residues. V gave up 7 bases and J gave up 4 bases; unmatched junction bases: 5. Study results and limitations: An Asian-associated ancestry cluster reportedly showed fewer N-insertions than the roughly 700-donor mean in a later analysis.

Vbeta (60) and Jbeta (13) primers were used in the PCR. TCRdb keeps only in-frame clones here, not all; method: immunoSEQ multiplex PCR. The sample has over 130,000 clones; over 75% are singletons. Sequences were obtained from PBMCs. The chain recombines TRBV10-3 with TRBJ2-5, with TRBD2 matching over 8 bases. The clonotype was recovered from a middle-aged woman in good health and CMV-seronegative. CDR3 sequence (DNA): TGTGCCATCACGCGGGAGGAGGGAGAGACCCAGTACTTC. Translation: CAITREEGETQYF.